Sequencing of this T cell receptor (beta chain) was carried out in a study of tumor-infiltrating lymphocytes in primary liver carcinoma. The V end was cut by 0 bases, the J end by 2 bases, with 12 bases between. The V gene's germline CDR1 is SGHKS and CDR2 YYEKEE (reference sequence). This CDR3 is built from 16 residues. This clonotype showed up many times. The template, 450 to 650 ng total RNA, yielded TCR beta cDNA made with a constant-region primer. The TCR beta library was amplified through three nested multiplex PCR rounds in a modified ARM-PCR procedure. TRBV1-TRBV30 forward primers and a C-beta reverse primer were used in the first two PCR rounds, which each ran for nine to ten cycles. Using its own MiXCR run on the multiplex PCR reads, TCRdb lists one record per CDR3 protein. The sample has hundreds of thousands of distinct CDR3 sequences; about 60% are singletons. RNA was extracted from whole blood without cell sorting, alongside germline DNA.

The sequence was collected from a man in his forties with primary liver carcinoma and hepatitis B virus infection. The chain uses TRBV5-5 and TRBJ2-1; tentatively, D is TRBD1 (5 bases). Material: peripheral blood. The CDR3 here is CASSLEGAPAYNEQFF. The CDR3 region has the DNA TGTGCCAGCAGCTTGGAAGGGGCCCCCGCCTACAATGAGCAGTTCTTC.